The entry below describes one TCR beta chain. Antigen specificity is unknown. The method was immunoSEQ multiplex PCR; TCRdb's version includes in-frame clones alone and lacks a portion of them. The data show about 110,000 clones, with about 85% seen just once and about 2.5% held by the top ten. With 1 base clipped from V and 5 bases from J, the junction kept 4 bases outside the gene matches. CDR1 and CDR2 from the germline V gene are MDHEN and SYDVKM. The CDR3 is made up of 15 amino acids. The record originates from a study of T cell responses to AZD1222 COVID-19 vaccine. Findings and limits, study-wide: Unmutated variant regions reportedly attract nearly half of all spike-specific TCRs. Clonal diversity may have been underestimated, and the donors were mostly white British, with more females than males.

This receptor was identified in an adult who received the AZD1222 COVID-19 vaccine. Material: peripheral blood, obtained 28 days after the second AZD1222 dose. The rearrangement links TRBV28 to TRBJ2-1; 8 bases are a match to TRBD1. Here the CDR3 DNA reads TGTGCCAGCAGTTTATTAAGACAGGGGAACAATGAGCAGTTCTTC. It specifies CASSLLRQGNNEQFF.